These 22 T cell receptor beta chains were all obtained from the same sample, sequenced in a study of T cells in tuberculosis. Cells were sorted from thawed PBMC rested overnight and stained with GMM-loaded CD1B tetramer, viability dye and anti-CD3. CD1B tetramers were loaded with Rhodococcus equi-derived C32 glucose monomycolate. The assay was immunoSEQ multiplex PCR, and TCRdb's table has in-frame clones only and misses some. This repertoire shows roughly 92,000 clones, approximately 91% found once; its top ten account for approximately 1.9%. The sample was CD1b-GMM tetramer-negative cells sorted from PBMCs. Receptor source: an adult woman with latent tuberculosis.

The chain couples TRBV5-1 to TRBJ2-3; TRBD2 matches at 8 bases. After removal of 8 bases from V and 3 bases from J, the junction contained 8 bases not matched to a gene. In germline, CDR1 is SGHRS, CDR2 YFSETQ. This CDR3 spans 14 amino acids. CDR3 in amino acids: CASQRGKSTDTQYF. The CDR3 DNA sequence: TGCGCCAGTCAGCGGGGGAAGAGTACAGATACGCAGTATTTT.

The rearrangement links TRBV28 to TRBJ2-7; the match to TRBD2 covers 8 bases. CDR3 length: 14 residues. V trimming: 2 bases; J trimming: 10 bases; junction bases outside the gene matches: 10. Germline lookup yields CDR1 MDHEN and CDR2 SYDVKM. The CDR3 reads CASSLRSGRLDQYV. CDR3 sequence (DNA): TGTGCCAGCAGTTTACGCAGCGGGAGACTAGATCAGTACGTC.

This clone appeared a single time. V is TRBV6-5 and J is TRBJ2-7, with 11 bases that match TRBD2. The CDR3 totals 15 residues. After removal of 5 bases from V and 4 bases from J, the junction contained 7 bases not matched to a gene. Germline V gives CDR1 MNHEY, CDR2 SVGAGI. The CDR3 loop reads CASSPLLAGVYEQYF. The CDR3, as DNA: TGTGCCAGCAGTCCCTTACTAGCGGGAGTATACGAGCAGTACTTC.

This chain uses TRBV29-1 with TRBJ2-1, with 7 bases that match TRBD2. Germline CDR1 SQVTM, CDR2 ANQGSEA. J was trimmed by 0 bases and V by 6 bases; bases with no gene match: 11. CDR3 length equals 16 residues. CDR3 loop: CSVPRGLSGSYNEQFF. CDR3 coding DNA: TGCAGCGTACCACGGGGACTATCGGGCTCCTACAATGAGCAGTTCTTC.

The gene calls are TRBV7-9 and TRBJ2-1; weak D call: TRBD1 (5 bases). CDR1 is SEHNR and CDR2 is FQNEAQ in the germline V gene (reference sequence). The germline V and J ends were trimmed by 5 bases and 5 bases, with 13 bases remaining between them. The CDR3 has 14 residues. Here the CDR3 DNA reads TGTGCCAGCAGCCGCGGACAAGAAAACAATGAGCAGTTCTTC. Translation: CASSRGQENNEQFF.

The sample holds one count of this clone. The CDR3 protein is CASSLVGGAGISLTYEQYF. CDR3 sequence (DNA): TGTGCCAGCAGTCTCGTAGGGGGGGCCGGTATTTCACTTACCTACGAGCAGTACTTC. The rearrangement links TRBV7-8 to TRBJ2-7, with a weak D call TRBD2 (7 bases). Germline V gene data show CDR1 as SGHVS and CDR2 as FQNEAQ. The CDR3 is 19 amino acids. V lost 6 bases to trimming and J lost 2 bases, with 29 bases between them.

The V gene is TRBV6-5, the J gene TRBJ2-5; 9 bases fit TRBD2. The V gene's germline CDR1 is MNHEY and CDR2 SVGAGI. This CDR3 has 15 residues. V shed 4 bases and J 5 bases; nucleotides not matched to a gene: 8. The chain's CDR3 is CASSSGGGAFETQYF. DNA of the CDR3: TGTGCCAGCAGTTCGGGCGGGGGGGCCTTTGAGACCCAGTACTTC.

J is TRBJ1-2 and V is TRBV19; perhaps TRBD1 as D (6 bases). This CDR3 spans 12 amino acids. Germline CDR1 and CDR2: LNHDA and SQIVND (reference sequence). Deletions cut 6 bases from V and 8 bases from J, with 13 bases between. DNA for the CDR3: TGTGCCAGTAGACCACAGGGAAAGGGCTACACCTTC. Its protein product is CASRPQGKGYTF.

V usage is TRBV19 and J usage is TRBJ1-2, with D perhaps TRBD1 (6 bases). Trimming took 3 bases from V and 3 from J, leaving 11 bases between them. The CDR3 length is 14 residues. Germline CDR1 is LNHDA and CDR2 is SQIVND (reference sequence). Written as DNA, the CDR3 is TGTGCCAGTAGTATGGGGCAGGGGTACTATGGCTACACCTTC. Amino acid sequence: CASSMGQGYYGYTF.

The chain uses TRBV5-4 and TRBJ2-6; D is unresolved. V lost 7 bases and J lost 4, with 18 bases in between. From germline, CDR1 is SGHNT and CDR2 YYREEE (reference sequence). This CDR3 is built from 16 residues. The CDR3 bases are TGTGCCAGCCACGAGCTTGCCAGGATCGGGGCCAACGTCCTGACTTTC. Its translation: CASHELARIGANVLTF.

This clone was picked up a small number of times. The rearrangement joins TRBV6-6 to TRBJ2-6; 7 nucleotides match TRBD1. In germline, CDR1 is MNHNY, CDR2 SVGAGI (reference sequence). Germline trimming cut 7 bases from V and 2 bases from J; bases unmatched to any gene: 5. The CDR3 extends over 15 amino acids. The CDR3 DNA follows: TGTGCCAGCACTCCTACAGGGGCTGGGGCCAACGTCCTGACTTTC. Residues: CASTPTGAGANVLTF.

The V gene is TRBV5-1, the J gene TRBJ1-4; D is uncertain. The germline V and J ends were trimmed by 0 bases and 8 bases, with 17 bases remaining between them. Looked up from germline, CDR1 is SGHRS and CDR2 is YFSETQ. This CDR3 is built from 16 residues. The CDR3 loop reads CASSLARGRAYEKLFF. Here the CDR3 DNA reads TGCGCCAGCAGCTTGGCCCGGGGTAGGGCATACGAAAAACTGTTTTTT.

The chain couples TRBV11-2 to TRBJ2-2; unclear D gene. V dropped 5 bases and J dropped 11 bases, with 12 bases sitting between them. Germline CDR1 is SGHAT and CDR2 is FQNNGV. The CDR3 totals 12 residues. The CDR3 bases are TGTGCCAGCAGCCCCGCCTTGGCCGAGCTGTTTTTT. It translates to CASSPALAELFF.

This clone appeared once. This sequence joins TRBV4-3 and TRBJ1-6; D is perhaps TRBD1 (5 bases). Germline values: CDR1 LGHNA, CDR2 YSLEER. There are 18 residues in the CDR3. V was cut by 0 bases and J by 0 bases, with 12 bases left in between. The CDR3 is CASSQDDSVSSYNSPLHF. The CDR3 DNA sequence: TGCGCCAGCAGCCAAGACGACAGTGTGAGCTCCTATAATTCACCCCTCCACTTT.

The chain uses TRBV18 and TRBJ1-1, with D hard to call. CDR1 is KGHSH, CDR2 LQKENI, per germline. The V and J ends lost 0 bases and 3 bases respectively, with 14 bases between them. The length of the CDR3 is 16 residues. Written as DNA, the CDR3 is TGTGCCAGCTCACCACCGATTGGAGGGTCACACACTGAAGCTTTCTTT. Translating gives CASSPPIGGSHTEAFF.

J is TRBJ1-5 and V is TRBV5-1; 8 nucleotides align to TRBD1. Trimming removed 4 bases from V and 3 bases from J; junction bases left unmatched: 3. The CDR3 length is 14 residues. The germline V gene encodes CDR1 SGHRS and CDR2 YFSETQ. As DNA, the CDR3 is TGCGCCAGCAGCCCAGGGGGCTACAATCAGCCCCAGCATTTT. Translating it yields CASSPGGYNQPQHF.

The chain recombines TRBV5-6 with TRBJ1-3; 7 nucleotides align to TRBD1. V was clipped by 3 bases and J by 4 bases; unmatched bases: 4. The CDR3 loop spans 14 amino acids. Germline V gene sequence: CDR1 SGHDT, CDR2 YYEEEE. CDR3 region: CASSSPGQGNTIYF. In DNA form, the CDR3 reads TGTGCCAGCAGCTCTCCGGGACAGGGAAACACCATATATTTT.

The chain is built from TRBV28 and TRBJ2-7, with 10 bases matching TRBD1. CDR1 MDHEN and CDR2 SYDVKM come from the germline V gene. Trimming cost V 6 bases and J 1 base; bases outside gene matches: 9. The CDR3 totals 16 residues. CDR3 nucleotides: TGTGCCAGCAGCACCACGGGACAGGGGAATTCCTACGAGCAGTACGTC. Its translation is CASSTTGQGNSYEQYV.

This sequence joins TRBV6-4 and TRBJ1-5, with D possibly TRBD1 on 6 matching bases. The CDR3 is 14 residues long. Germline assignment: CDR1 MRHNA and CDR2 SNTAGT. V shed 3 bases and J shed 3 bases, with 9 bases lying between them. The CDR3 spells CASSDGDNNQPQHF. DNA of the CDR3: TGTGCCAGCAGTGATGGGGACAACAATCAGCCCCAGCATTTT.

The gene calls are TRBV19 and TRBJ2-3; perhaps TRBD1 as D (5 bases). This CDR3 is built from 14 residues. Germline V gene data show CDR1 as LNHDA and CDR2 as SQIVND (reference sequence). Deletions cut 5 bases from V and 0 bases from J, with 9 bases between. CDR3 amino acids: CASSLGPSTDTQYF. CDR3 sequence (DNA): TGTGCCAGTAGTTTGGGGCCGAGCACAGATACGCAGTATTTT.

This clone was seen only once. The gene calls are TRBV7-2 and TRBJ2-5; no clear D gene. Deletions cut 1 base from V and 4 bases from J, with 7 bases between. Germline CDR1 is SGHTA and CDR2 is FQGNSA. This CDR3 comprises 13 residues. The CDR3 nucleotides are TGTGCCAGCAGCTTAGGTAGTAGAGAGACCCAGTACTTC. This codes for CASSLGSRETQYF. Full variable domain (rest looked up from reference TRBV7-2 and TRBJ2-5): GAGVSQSPSNKVTEKGKDVELRCDPISGHTALYWYRQSLGQGLEFLIYFQGNSAPDKSGLPSDRFSAERTGGSVSTLTIQRTQQEDSAVYLCASSLGSRETQYFGPGTRLLVL.

The rearrangement links TRBV15 to TRBJ2-3; D may be TRBD1 (5 bases). Germline V gives CDR1 LNHNV, CDR2 YYDKDF (reference sequence). Between the trimmed V and J ends, which lost 0 bases and 5 bases, there was a span of 12 bases. This CDR3 is 15 amino acids long. The DNA of the CDR3 is TGTGCCACCAGCAGAGATCTGGGGCCAGGAGATACGCAGTATTTT. Encoded protein: CATSRDLGPGDTQYF.